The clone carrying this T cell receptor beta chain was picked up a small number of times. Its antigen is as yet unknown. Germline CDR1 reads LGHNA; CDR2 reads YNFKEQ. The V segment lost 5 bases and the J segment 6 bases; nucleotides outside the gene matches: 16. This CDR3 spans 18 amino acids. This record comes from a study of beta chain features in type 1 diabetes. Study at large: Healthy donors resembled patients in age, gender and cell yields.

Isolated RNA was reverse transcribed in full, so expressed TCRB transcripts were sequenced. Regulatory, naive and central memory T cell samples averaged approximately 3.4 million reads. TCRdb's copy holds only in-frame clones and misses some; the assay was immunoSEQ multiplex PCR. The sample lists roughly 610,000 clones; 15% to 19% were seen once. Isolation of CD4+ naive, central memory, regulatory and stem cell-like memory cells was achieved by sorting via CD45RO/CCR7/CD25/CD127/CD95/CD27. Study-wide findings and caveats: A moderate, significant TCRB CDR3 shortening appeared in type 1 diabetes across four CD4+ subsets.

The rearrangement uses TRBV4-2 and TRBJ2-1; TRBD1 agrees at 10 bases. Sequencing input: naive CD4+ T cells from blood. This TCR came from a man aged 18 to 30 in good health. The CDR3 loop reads CASSDGTWEDRGSNEQFF. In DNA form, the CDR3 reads TGTGCCAGCAGCGATGGAACCTGGGAGGACAGGGGGTCCAATGAGCAGTTCTTC.